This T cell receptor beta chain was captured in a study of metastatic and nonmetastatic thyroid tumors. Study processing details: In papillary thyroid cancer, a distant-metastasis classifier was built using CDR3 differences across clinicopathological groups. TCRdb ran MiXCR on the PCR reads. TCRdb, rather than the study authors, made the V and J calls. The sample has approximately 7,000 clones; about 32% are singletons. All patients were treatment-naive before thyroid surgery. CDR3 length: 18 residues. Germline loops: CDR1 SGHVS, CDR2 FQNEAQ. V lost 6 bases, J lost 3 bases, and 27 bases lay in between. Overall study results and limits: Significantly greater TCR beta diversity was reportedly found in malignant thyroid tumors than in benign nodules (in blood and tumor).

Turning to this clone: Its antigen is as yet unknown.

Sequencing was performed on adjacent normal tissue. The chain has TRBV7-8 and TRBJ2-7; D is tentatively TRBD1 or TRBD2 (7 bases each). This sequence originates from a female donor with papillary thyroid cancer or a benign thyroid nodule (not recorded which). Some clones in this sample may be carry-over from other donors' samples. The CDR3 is CASSLAAVSRGGLYEQYF. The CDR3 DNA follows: TGTGCCAGCAGTTTGGCGGCGGTGAGCAGGGGGGGGCTCTACGAGCAGTACTTC.